This T cell receptor (beta chain) appears in the sequencing data of a study of T cell responses to AZD1222 COVID-19 vaccine. Study-wide results and caveats: A rise in Spike-specific TCR breadth and depth followed two AZD1222 doses. Clonal diversity was possibly underestimated, and white British individuals and females predominated among donors.

Germline V gene data show CDR1 as SGHNT and CDR2 as YENEEA. The germline V and J ends were trimmed by 5 bases and 8 bases, with 24 bases remaining between them. The CDR3 is 17 residues long. Sequencing used immunoSEQ multiplex PCR; TCRdb keeps in-frame clones, though not all of them. The top ten clones hold around 1.1% of a sample with 100,000 to 150,000 clones, about nine tenths of them seen once. With respect to this clone: The antigen is unknown.

Combined were second doses at about 4 or about 12 weeks. Source: peripheral blood, taken 28 days after the second AZD1222 dose. The rearrangement joins TRBV11-3 to TRBJ1-4, with a possible D match to TRBD1 (5 bases). The TCR sequence derives from an adult who received the AZD1222 COVID-19 vaccine. The CDR3 DNA follows: TGTGCCAGCAGCCACCGCCGGGACGCTACCTCGGGGGAAAAACTGTTTTTT. This gives the protein CASSHRRDATSGEKLFF. The full variable domain, its missing parts supplied by reference TRBV11-3 and TRBJ1-4, is EAGVVQSPRYKIIEKKQPVAFWCNPISGHNTLYWYLQNLGQGPELLIRYENEEAVDDSQLPKDRFSAERLKGVDSTLKIQPAELGDSAVYLCASSHRRDATSGEKLFFGSGTQLSVL.